Listed here is a single T cell receptor beta chain. These data are taken from a study of early T cells in non-severe SARS-CoV-2 infection. Individual cDNA molecules received unique molecular identifiers during library preparation. Each CDR3 protein gets one entry after TCRdb re-called the 5' RACE reads with MiXCR. The sample includes about 100,000 distinct CDR3 sequences, around 14% of them seen just once. The CDR3 has 11 amino acids. The V gene lost 4 bases and the J gene lost 6 bases, with 4 bases spanning the gap. CDR1 is ENHRY, CDR2 SYGVKD, per germline. The sample was whole blood. This sequence was found in an adult who was a healthcare worker with PCR-confirmed SARS-CoV-2 infection or an uninfected control (not recorded which). V and J are TRBV10-3 and TRBJ2-1; D remains ambiguous. The CDR3 coding sequence is TGTGCCATCAGTGTGGCCAATGAGCAGTTCTTC. It translates to CAISVANEQFF.